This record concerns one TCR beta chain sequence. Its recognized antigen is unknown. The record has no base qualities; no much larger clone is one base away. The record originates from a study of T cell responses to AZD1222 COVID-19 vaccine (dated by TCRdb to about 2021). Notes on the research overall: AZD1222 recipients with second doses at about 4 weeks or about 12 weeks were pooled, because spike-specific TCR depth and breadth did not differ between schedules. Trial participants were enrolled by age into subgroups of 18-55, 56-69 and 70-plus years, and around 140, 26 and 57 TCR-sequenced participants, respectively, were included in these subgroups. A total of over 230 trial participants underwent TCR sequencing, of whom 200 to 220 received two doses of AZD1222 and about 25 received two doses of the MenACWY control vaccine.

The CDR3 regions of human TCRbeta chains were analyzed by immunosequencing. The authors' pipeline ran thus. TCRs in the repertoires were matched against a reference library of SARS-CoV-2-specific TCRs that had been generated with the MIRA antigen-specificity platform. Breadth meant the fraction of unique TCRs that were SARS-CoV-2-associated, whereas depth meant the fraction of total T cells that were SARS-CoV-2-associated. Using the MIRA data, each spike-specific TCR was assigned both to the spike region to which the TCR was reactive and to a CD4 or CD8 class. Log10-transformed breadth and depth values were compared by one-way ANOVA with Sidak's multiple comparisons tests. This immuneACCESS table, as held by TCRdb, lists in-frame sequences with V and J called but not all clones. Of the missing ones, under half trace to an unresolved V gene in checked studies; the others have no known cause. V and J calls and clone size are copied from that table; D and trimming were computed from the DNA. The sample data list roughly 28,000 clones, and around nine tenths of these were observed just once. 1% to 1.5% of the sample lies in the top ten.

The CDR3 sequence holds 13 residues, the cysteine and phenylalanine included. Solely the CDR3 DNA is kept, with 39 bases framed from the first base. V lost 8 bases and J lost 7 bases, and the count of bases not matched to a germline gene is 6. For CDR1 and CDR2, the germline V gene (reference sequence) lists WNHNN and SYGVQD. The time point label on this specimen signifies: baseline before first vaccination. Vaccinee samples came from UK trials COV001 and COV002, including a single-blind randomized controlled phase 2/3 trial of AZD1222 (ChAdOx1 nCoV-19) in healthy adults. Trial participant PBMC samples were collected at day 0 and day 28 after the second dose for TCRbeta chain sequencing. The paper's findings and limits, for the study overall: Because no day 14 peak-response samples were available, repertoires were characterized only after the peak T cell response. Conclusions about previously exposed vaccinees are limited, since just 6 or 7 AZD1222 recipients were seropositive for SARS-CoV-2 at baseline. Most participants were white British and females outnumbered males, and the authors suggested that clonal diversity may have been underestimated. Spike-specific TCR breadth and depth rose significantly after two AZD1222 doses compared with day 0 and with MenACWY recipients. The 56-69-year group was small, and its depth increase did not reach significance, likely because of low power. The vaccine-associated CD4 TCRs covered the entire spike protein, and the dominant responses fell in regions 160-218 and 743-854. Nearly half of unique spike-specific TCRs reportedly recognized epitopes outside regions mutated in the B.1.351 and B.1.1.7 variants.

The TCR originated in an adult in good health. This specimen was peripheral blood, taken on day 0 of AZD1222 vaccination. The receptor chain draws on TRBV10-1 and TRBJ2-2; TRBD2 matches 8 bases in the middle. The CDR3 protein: CASRLAPDGELFF. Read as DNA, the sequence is TGCGCCAGCCGACTAGCGCCCGACGGGGAGCTGTTTTTT.